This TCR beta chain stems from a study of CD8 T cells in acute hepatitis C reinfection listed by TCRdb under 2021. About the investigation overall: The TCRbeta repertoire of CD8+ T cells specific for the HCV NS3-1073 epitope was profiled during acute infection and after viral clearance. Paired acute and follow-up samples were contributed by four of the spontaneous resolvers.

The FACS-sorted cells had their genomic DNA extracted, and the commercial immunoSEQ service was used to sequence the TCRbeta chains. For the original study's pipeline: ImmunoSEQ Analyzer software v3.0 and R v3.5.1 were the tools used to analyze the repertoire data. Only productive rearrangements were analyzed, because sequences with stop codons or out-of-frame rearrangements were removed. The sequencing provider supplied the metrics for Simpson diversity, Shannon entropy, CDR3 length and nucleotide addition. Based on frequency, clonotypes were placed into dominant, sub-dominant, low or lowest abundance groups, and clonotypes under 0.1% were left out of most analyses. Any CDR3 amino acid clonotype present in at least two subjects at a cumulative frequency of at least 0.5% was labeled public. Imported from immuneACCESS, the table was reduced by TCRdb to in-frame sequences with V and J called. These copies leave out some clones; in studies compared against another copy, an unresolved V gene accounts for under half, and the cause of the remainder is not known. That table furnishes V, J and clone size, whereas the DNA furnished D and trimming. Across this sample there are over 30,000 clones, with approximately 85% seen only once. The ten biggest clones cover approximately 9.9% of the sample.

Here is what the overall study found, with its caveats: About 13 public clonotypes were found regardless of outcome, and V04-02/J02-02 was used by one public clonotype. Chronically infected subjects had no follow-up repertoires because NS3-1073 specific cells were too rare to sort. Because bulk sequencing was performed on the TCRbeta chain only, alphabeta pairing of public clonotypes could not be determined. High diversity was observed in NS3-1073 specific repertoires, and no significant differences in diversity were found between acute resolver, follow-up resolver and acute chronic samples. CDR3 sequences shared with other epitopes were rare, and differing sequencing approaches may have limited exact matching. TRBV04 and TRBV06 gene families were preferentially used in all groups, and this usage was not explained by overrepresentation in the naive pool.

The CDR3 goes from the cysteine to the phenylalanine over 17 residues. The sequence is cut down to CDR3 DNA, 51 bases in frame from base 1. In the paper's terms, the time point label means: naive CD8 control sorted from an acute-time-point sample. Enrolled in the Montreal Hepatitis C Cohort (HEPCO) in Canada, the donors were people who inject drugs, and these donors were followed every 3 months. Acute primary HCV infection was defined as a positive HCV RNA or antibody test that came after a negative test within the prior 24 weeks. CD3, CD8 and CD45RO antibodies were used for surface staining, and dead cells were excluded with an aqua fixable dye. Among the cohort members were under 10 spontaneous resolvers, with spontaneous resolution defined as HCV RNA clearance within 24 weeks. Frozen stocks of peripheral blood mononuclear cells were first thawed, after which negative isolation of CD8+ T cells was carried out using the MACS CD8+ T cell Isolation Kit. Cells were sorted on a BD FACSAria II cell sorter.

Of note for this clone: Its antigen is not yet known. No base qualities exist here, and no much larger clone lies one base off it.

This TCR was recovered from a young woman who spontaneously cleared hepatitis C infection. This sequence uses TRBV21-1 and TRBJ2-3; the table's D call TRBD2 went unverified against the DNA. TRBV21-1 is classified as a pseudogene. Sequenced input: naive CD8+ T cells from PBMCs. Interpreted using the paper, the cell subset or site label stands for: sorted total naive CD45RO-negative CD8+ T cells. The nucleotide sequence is TGTGCCAGCAGCAGCCCGAGGGAGGAAACTAGCACAGATACGCAGTATTTT. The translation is CASSSPREETSTDTQYF.